The rows below give T cell receptor beta chains drawn from one sample of a study of shared T cell receptors in the human thymus. Some clones are missing from TCRdb's copy, which holds only in-frame ones; the method was immunoSEQ multiplex PCR. This table holds hundreds of thousands of clones, roughly 94% found once. Sample: thymocytes. These receptors all come from a human donor. Each CDR3 is given with its conserved first and last residue. A D gene is named only where the DNA matches it firmly. Clone sizes are given selectively: once, few, many, or a class where the clone is expanded.

D gene: .; J gene: TRBJ2-7; V gene: TRBV5-8; clone size: .; CDR3 protein: CASSWDSGRGQYF; CDR3 DNA: TGTGCCAGCAGCTGGGACAGCGGGAGAGGGCAGTACTTC
D gene: .; J gene: TRBJ1-4; V gene: TRBV6-5; clone size: .; CDR3 protein: CASSYSAGPSEKLFF; CDR3 DNA: TGTGCCAGCAGTTACTCGGCAGGCCCCAGTGAAAAACTGTTTTTT
D gene: TRBD1; J gene: TRBJ1-5; V gene: TRBV18; clone size: .; CDR3 protein: CASSPFRGQNQPQHF; CDR3 DNA: TGTGCCAGCTCACCTTTCCGGGGACAGAATCAGCCCCAGCATTTT
D gene: .; J gene: TRBJ1-2; V gene: TRBV6-1; clone size: .; CDR3 protein: CASSDCLGVIGYTF; CDR3 DNA: TGTGCCAGCAGTGATTGCCTTGGGGTTATTGGCTACACCTTC
D gene: TRBD1; J gene: TRBJ1-2; V gene: TRBV7-9; clone size: once; CDR3 protein: CASSLERTGNGYTF; CDR3 DNA: TGTGCCAGCAGCTTAGAACGGACAGGGAATGGCTACACCTTC
D gene: .; J gene: TRBJ1-5; V gene: TRBV6-1; clone size: .; CDR3 protein: CASSDNCHQPQHF; CDR3 DNA: TGTGCCAGCAGTGATAACTGTCATCAGCCCCAGCATTTT
D gene: TRBD2; J gene: TRBJ2-7; V gene: TRBV28; clone size: .; CDR3 protein: CASSWGGATGVFYEQYF; CDR3 DNA: TGTGCCAGCAGTTGGGGAGGGGCGACGGGTGTCTTCTACGAGCAGTACTTC
D gene: TRBD2; J gene: TRBJ2-1; V gene: TRBV25-1; clone size: .; CDR3 protein: CASTQAGGRNNEQFF; CDR3 DNA: TGTGCCAGCACCCAAGCGGGAGGGCGGAACAATGAGCAGTTCTTC
D gene: .; J gene: TRBJ1-2; V gene: TRBV5-1; clone size: .; CDR3 protein: CASSPRRMDSHYGYTF; CDR3 DNA: TGCGCCAGCTCCCCCCGAAGGATGGACTCTCACTATGGCTACACCTTC
D gene: .; J gene: TRBJ1-1; V gene: TRBV6-9; clone size: .; CDR3 protein: CASSYSEGNTEAFF; CDR3 DNA: TGTGCCAGCAGTTACTCGGAGGGGAACACTGAAGCTTTCTTT
D gene: .; J gene: TRBJ2-3; V gene: TRBV7-2; clone size: .; CDR3 protein: CASSLCSRITSTDTQYF; CDR3 DNA: TGTGCCAGCAGCTTATGTAGTCGAATCACTAGCACAGATACGCAGTATTTT